One and the same sample provided the 14 T cell receptor beta chains below, sequenced in a study of chemoradiotherapy in HPV16-positive cancers. Clones were read by immunoSEQ multiplex PCR, and TCRdb kept only the in-frame ones, dropping some. The repertoire has 9,500 to 11,000 clones, less than 80% of them found once; the top ten carry over 35%. The specimen was taken from a patient who underwent chemoradiotherapy. These receptors all stem from a human donor with HPV-associated anogenital cancer.

The chain is built from TRBV4-1 and TRBJ1-2; 11 bases are shared with TRBD1. CDR1 is MGHRA, CDR2 YSYEKL, per germline. The CDR3 extends over 16 amino acids. With 4 bases clipped from V and 7 bases from J, the junction kept 11 bases outside the gene matches. For the CDR3, the DNA is TGCGCCAGCAGCCGCCTAACCTCGGGACAGGGGGGTGGCTACACCTTC. The encoded protein is CASSRLTSGQGGGYTF.

The chain combines TRBV5-6 with TRBJ1-1; 9 nucleotides agree with TRBD1. V shed 2 bases and J 4 bases; nucleotides not matched to a gene: 6. The CDR3 runs to 15 residues. CDR1 is SGHDT, CDR2 YYEEEE, per germline. The DNA of the CDR3 is TGTGCCAGCAGCTTTACAGGGGGCGCGCGCACTGAAGCTTTCTTT. It is translated as CASSFTGGARTEAFF. Looking up the rest from reference TRBV5-6 and TRBJ1-1 gives the full variable domain: DAGVTQSPTHLIKTRGQQVTLRCSPKSGHDTVSWYQQALGQGPQFIFQYYEEEERQRGNFPDRFSGHQFPNYSSELNVNALLLGDSALYLCASSFTGGARTEAFFGQGTRLTVV.

The rearrangement uses TRBV7-9 and TRBJ1-2; D is uncertain. The CDR3 has 17 residues. V lost 5 bases to trimming and J lost 4 bases, with 23 bases between them. Germline lookup yields CDR1 SEHNR and CDR2 FQNEAQ (reference sequence). DNA of the CDR3: TGTGCCAGCAGCCTTTGGACTCGAGTGTCGCCGGGCTATGGCTACACCTTC. Encoded protein: CASSLWTRVSPGYGYTF.

The chain recombines TRBV7-9 with TRBJ1-1, with a possible D match to TRBD1 (5 bases). This CDR3 has 12 amino acids. Germline loops: CDR1 SEHNR, CDR2 FQNEAQ (reference sequence). Trimming pared 1 base from V and 10 bases from J, leaving 10 bases between. The CDR3 spells CASSLEDSRAFF. The CDR3 DNA is TGTGCCAGCAGCTTAGAAGACAGCCGAGCTTTCTTT.

The chain is built from TRBV10-1 and TRBJ1-5; 8 bases are shared with TRBD1. The CDR3 has 17 amino acids. Germline CDR1 is WNHNN and CDR2 is SYGVQD (reference sequence). The V segment lost 7 bases and the J segment 3 bases; nucleotides outside the gene matches: 14. CDR3 loop: CASTPRTGGNDNQPQHF. The CDR3 nucleotides read TGCGCCAGCACACCTCGTACAGGGGGGAATGACAATCAGCCCCAGCATTTT.

The chain employs TRBV14 and TRBJ2-2; D is uncertain. This CDR3 has 17 amino acids. The V end lost 0 bases, the J end lost 4 bases, and 15 bases lay between the germline ends. Germline V gene data show CDR1 as SGHDN and CDR2 as FVKESK. The CDR3 protein is CASSQDTFYGSTGELFF. The CDR3 region has the DNA TGTGCCAGCAGCCAAGATACGTTTTATGGCTCCACCGGGGAGCTGTTTTTT. The entire variable domain, with the rest obtained from reference TRBV14 and TRBJ2-2, is as follows: EAGVTQFPSHSVIEKGQTVTLRCDPISGHDNLYWYRRVMGKEIKFLLHFVKESKQDESGMPNNRFLAERTGGTYSTLKVQPAELEDSGVYFCASSQDTFYGSTGELFFGEGSRLTVL.

CDR3 region: CASGTSLQETQYF. The CDR3 region has the DNA TGTGCCAGTGGGACTTCTCTACAAGAGACCCAGTACTTC. J is TRBJ2-5 and V is TRBV19; perhaps TRBD2 as D (6 bases). Between the trimmed V and J ends, which lost 8 bases and 2 bases, there was a span of 12 bases. CDR3 size: 13 residues. Germline V gene lookup returns CDR1 LNHDA and CDR2 SQIVND (reference sequence).

The chain recombines TRBV4-3 with TRBJ2-7; maybe TRBD2 (6 bases). Germline V lookup: CDR1 LGHNA, CDR2 YSLEER. The CDR3 loop spans 15 amino acids. Between the trimmed V and J ends, which lost 3 bases and 0 bases, there was a span of 12 bases. Here the CDR3 reads CASSQGDGSSYEQYF. The CDR3 DNA is TGCGCCAGCAGCCAGGGAGACGGGAGCTCCTACGAGCAGTACTTC.

The V call is TRBV5-3, the J call TRBJ1-5; D not certain. TRBV5-3 carries the ORF label, with uncertain function. The CDR3 spans 13 residues. V was pared by 1 base and J by 2 bases, with 4 bases between. CDR3 in DNA: TGTGCCAGAAGCTTGAGGTGCAATCAGCCCCAGCATTTT. Its translation is CARSLRCNQPQHF.

V is TRBV7-3 and J is TRBJ2-3, with D tentatively TRBD1 (5 bases). The CDR3 has 17 residues. V lost 1 base and J 3 bases, leaving 17 bases between the germline ends. Germline lookup yields CDR1 SGHTA and CDR2 FQGTGA. The CDR3 DNA reads as TGTGCCAGCAGCTTAAAAGCCCCAAGGGGTGATACAGATACGCAGTATTTT. Translation gives CASSLKAPRGDTDTQYF.

This chain connects TRBV4-1 to TRBJ1-4; D unclear. The CDR3 length is 12 residues. Trimming removed 6 bases from V and 7 bases from J, with 9 bases in between. CDR1 and CDR2 from the germline V gene are MGHRA and YSYEKL. CDR3 region: CASRRVGEKLFF. The DNA for the CDR3 is TGCGCCAGCAGGAGGGTGGGTGAAAAACTGTTTTTT.

J is TRBJ1-1 and V is TRBV9; no firm D call. Germline CDR1 and CDR2: SGDLS and YYNGEE. This CDR3 has 13 residues. The V gene lost 0 bases and the J gene lost 4 bases, with 7 bases spanning the gap. The CDR3 region is CASSVDTVTEAFF. The CDR3 DNA reads as TGTGCCAGCAGCGTAGATACAGTCACTGAAGCTTTCTTT.

V is TRBV27 and J is TRBJ2-1; 9 positions match TRBD2. The CDR3 extends over 16 amino acids. V was pared by 2 bases and J by 2 bases, with 4 bases of the junction left unmatched. In germline, CDR1 is MNHEY, CDR2 SMNVEV (reference sequence). The CDR3 bases are TGTGCCAGCAGTTTACTAGCGGGATTCGCCTACAATGAGCAGTTCTTC. It encodes CASSLLAGFAYNEQFF.

The chain couples TRBV28 to TRBJ1-4; no firm D call. The CDR3 runs 12 residues. The germline CDR1 and CDR2 sequences are MDHEN and SYDVKM. V was trimmed by 6 bases and J by 8 bases, leaving 10 bases between them. The CDR3 coding sequence is TGTGCCAGCAGCCAGCGACGCGAAAAACTGTTTTTT. Protein product: CASSQRREKLFF.